One T cell receptor beta chain is described in this entry. In the authors' methods: Nucleated cell number was recorded as an estimate derived from reference gene primer amplification. Data came from immunoSEQ multiplex PCR; TCRdb stores just in-frame clones and leaves some out. The V and J calls and the clone size are those of that table, but D and trimming were determined from the DNA. The sample shows approximately 200,000 clones, roughly four fifths of them seen only once. Participants, about 18 to 90 years old, spanned 25 or so US areas. This sample was included in a study of blood T cell repertoires in COVID-19. About the study: Sites in the United States, Italy and Spain provided acute and convalescent COVID-19 samples.

Specimen: PBMCs or T cells enriched from blood (not recorded which). This sequence originates from a middle-aged man who had recovered from COVID-19.

CDR3 sequence: CAISDRWTSGRSANTGELFF. The CDR3 nucleotides read TGTGCCATCAGTGATAGGTGGACTAGCGGGAGGTCGGCGAACACCGGGGAGCTGTTTTTT. The chain employs TRBV10-3 and TRBJ2-2; 14 positions agree with TRBD2. Germline V lookup: CDR1 ENHRY, CDR2 SYGVKD. This CDR3 has 20 amino acids. V lost 3 bases to trimming and J lost 0 bases; unmatched junction nucleotides: 9.